The 20 T cell receptor beta chains in this list originate from one sample, sequenced in a study of CXCR3-negative and CXCR3-positive naive CD8 T cells. Their antigens are not known. Study observations and caveats: Compared with CXCR3-negative naive cells, CXCR3-positive naive cells showed more hydrophobic TRB CDR3s.

TRB cDNA was prepared as libraries by UMI-labeled 5' RACE. Using the 5' RACE reads, TCRdb records one entry per CDR3 protein without DNA. The clone table shows 85,000 to 130,000 distinct CDR3 sequences, with the ten largest holding approximately 0.38%. Sequencing was performed on naive CXCR3+ CD8+ T cells from blood. Indicated subset: CD45RO-CCR7+CD27+CD95- naive CD8+ T cells expressing CXCR3 (TNR3+). The source is a human donor in good health. Some clones in this sample may be carry-over from other donors' samples.

The chain joins TRBV12-3 or TRBV12-4 to TRBJ2-2; the D call from TCRdb, TRBD1, cannot be confirmed without DNA. The CDR3 extends over 15 amino acids. CDR3 sequence: CASSFREGDTGELFF.

The chain combines TRBV7-6 with TRBJ2-7; TCRdb outputs TRBD1, but without DNA this stays unchecked. This CDR3 has 17 amino acids. The germline V gene encodes CDR1 SGHVS and CDR2 FNYEAQ. The CDR3 sequence: CASSDQLGGELLNEQYF.

The J gene is TRBJ1-2, the V gene TRBV7-9; TCRdb names TRBD1, which stays unverified in the absence of DNA. The CDR3 is made up of 15 amino acids. CDR1 is SEHNR, CDR2 FQNEAQ, per germline (reference sequence). The CDR3 region is CASSSTGRGPHGYTF. Looking up the rest from reference TRBV7-9 and TRBJ1-2 gives the full variable domain: DTGVSQNPRHKITKRGQNVTFRCDPISEHNRLYWYRQTLGQGPEFLTYFQNEAQLEKSRLLSDRFSAERPKGSFSTLEIQRTEQGDSAMYLCASSSTGRGPHGYTFGSGTRLTVV.

The chain is built from TRBV6-4 and TRBJ2-2; TCRdb indicates TRBD2, and absent DNA this call remains unverified. Germline CDR1 is MRHNA and CDR2 is SNTAGT. The CDR3 totals 14 residues. The CDR3 loop reads CASSAAGDTGELFF.

The chain employs TRBV14 and TRBJ1-2; lacking DNA, the TRBD1 call made by TCRdb goes unchecked. Germline V gives CDR1 SGHDN, CDR2 FVKESK. The CDR3 contains 16 residues. The CDR3: CASSQQGLLDYYGYTF.

CDR3 protein: CASRWTEGITDTQYF. The chain recombines TRBV6-5 with TRBJ2-3; TCRdb picks TRBD2, but there is no DNA to check that call. The CDR3 is 15 residues long. The germline V gene has CDR1 MNHEY and CDR2 SVGAGI.

The V and J genes are TRBV30 and TRBJ2-1; TCRdb's D call, TRBD2, is unchecked because there is no DNA. Per the germline V gene, CDR1 is GTSNPN and CDR2 is SVGIG (reference sequence). The length of the CDR3 is 14 residues. The CDR3 here is CAWSLARGGDEQFF.

J is TRBJ2-1 and V is TRBV5-1; TCRdb's D call of TRBD2 is untestable without DNA. Germline CDR1 and CDR2: SGHRS and YFSETQ. The CDR3 consists of 16 residues. CDR3 sequence reads: CASSFGLAGEGNEQFF. Full variable domain (remainder filled in from reference TRBV5-1 and TRBJ2-1): KAGVTQTPRYLIKTRGQQVTLSCSPISGHRSVSWYQQTPGQGLQFLFEYFSETQRNKGNFPGRFSGRQFSNSRSEMNVSTLELGDSALYLCASSFGLAGEGNEQFFGPGTRLTVL.

The chain joins TRBV25-1 to TRBJ2-1. Germline-derived CDR1 and CDR2 are MGHDK and SYGVNS. This CDR3 is built from 14 residues. The CDR3 is CASSEYVSWNEQFF.

The chain employs TRBV3-1 and TRBJ1-1. The CDR3 has 14 amino acids. Germline lookup yields CDR1 LGHDT and CDR2 YNNKEL (reference sequence). CDR3: CASSQPGLSFEAFF.

The genes are TRBV19 and TRBJ2-1; TCRdb picks TRBD1, but there is no DNA to check that call. CDR3 length equals 16 residues. Germline-derived CDR1 and CDR2 are LNHDA and SQIVND (reference sequence). The CDR3 loop reads CASTQGSESSYNEQFF.

This rearrangement joins TRBV6-5 to TRBJ1-1; TCRdb's D call of TRBD1 is untestable without DNA. The length of the CDR3 is 13 residues. CDR1 is MNHEY and CDR2 is SVGAGI in the germline V gene. The CDR3 loop reads CASRTGVGTEAFF.

The chain employs TRBV20-1 and TRBJ2-3; with no DNA, the TCRdb D assignment of TRBD1 cannot be verified. CDR3 length equals 15 residues. Germline values: CDR1 DFQATT, CDR2 SNEGSKA (reference sequence). CDR3 in amino acids: CSAVGQGIGTDTQYF.

The V gene is TRBV15, the J gene TRBJ2-3. The CDR3 extends over 12 amino acids. The germline V gene encodes CDR1 LNHNV and CDR2 YYDKDF (reference sequence). The CDR3 protein is CATSSEVDTQYF.

The V gene is TRBV5-4, the J gene TRBJ1-1; the TCRdb D gene call, TRBD1, has no DNA to confirm it. The CDR3 has 13 amino acids. Germline values: CDR1 SGHNT, CDR2 YYREEE (reference sequence). CDR3 region: CASSLAPGQEAFF.

The chain joins TRBV5-6 to TRBJ2-1. The CDR3 is 15 residues long. The germline CDR1 and CDR2 sequences are SGHDT and YYEEEE. The CDR3 sequence: CASSFKVTSYNEQFF.

The chain carries TRBV7-2 and TRBJ2-7. Germline CDR1 is SGHTA and CDR2 is FQGNSA. The CDR3 loop spans 11 amino acids. The chain's CDR3 is CASRKGYEQYF. Supplemented by reference TRBV7-2 and TRBJ2-7, the full variable domain reads GAGVSQSPSNKVTEKGKDVELRCDPISGHTALYWYRQSLGQGLEFLIYFQGNSAPDKSGLPSDRFSAERTGGSVSTLTIQRTQQEDSAVYLCASRKGYEQYFGPGTRLTVT.

This rearrangement joins TRBV4-1 to TRBJ2-1; TCRdb outputs TRBD2, but without DNA this stays unchecked. Germline V gene sequence: CDR1 MGHRA, CDR2 YSYEKL. CDR3 length: 18 residues. The CDR3 region is CARSQDPLLAGERNEQFF.

The chain combines TRBV12-3 or TRBV12-4 with TRBJ1-5. This CDR3 region has 12 residues. The CDR3 loop reads CASSSGGQPQHF.

The V call is TRBV30, the J call TRBJ2-5; the D call of TRBD1 rests on TCRdb alone, since no DNA is present to check it. CDR1 is GTSNPN and CDR2 is SVGIG in the germline V gene (reference sequence). This CDR3 has 15 residues. CDR3 sequence: CAWSARDSLGETQYF.